Described below is a single TCR beta chain sequence and its context. The data originate from a study of cytomegalovirus exposure and HLA in healthy donors. PCR employed 60 Vbeta and 13 Jbeta primers. Sequencing was performed with immunoSEQ multiplex PCR; in TCRdb, only in-frame clones are kept and a portion is missing. The sample yields around 130,000 clones, around 80% seen once. CDR1 KGHSY and CDR2 FQNENV come from the germline V gene. With 4 bases clipped from V and 9 bases from J, the junction kept 12 bases outside the gene matches. The CDR3 runs 15 residues. This receptor was obtained from a man aged 25 to 40 in good health and CMV-seronegative. The chain uses TRBV16 and TRBJ2-1; TRBD2 aligns across 7 bases. Sequencing used PBMCs. The DNA of the CDR3 is TGTGCCAGCAGCCCCCAGGCAGGACTAGTGTCTGAGCAGTTCTTC. Amino acids: CASSPQAGLVSEQFF. Looking up the rest from reference TRBV16 and TRBJ2-1 gives the full variable domain: GEEVAQTPKHLVRGEGQKAKLYCAPIKGHSYVFWYQQVLKNEFKFLISFQNENVFDETGMPKERFSAKCLPNSPCSLEIQATKLEDSAVYFCASSPQAGLVSEQFFGPGTRLTVL.